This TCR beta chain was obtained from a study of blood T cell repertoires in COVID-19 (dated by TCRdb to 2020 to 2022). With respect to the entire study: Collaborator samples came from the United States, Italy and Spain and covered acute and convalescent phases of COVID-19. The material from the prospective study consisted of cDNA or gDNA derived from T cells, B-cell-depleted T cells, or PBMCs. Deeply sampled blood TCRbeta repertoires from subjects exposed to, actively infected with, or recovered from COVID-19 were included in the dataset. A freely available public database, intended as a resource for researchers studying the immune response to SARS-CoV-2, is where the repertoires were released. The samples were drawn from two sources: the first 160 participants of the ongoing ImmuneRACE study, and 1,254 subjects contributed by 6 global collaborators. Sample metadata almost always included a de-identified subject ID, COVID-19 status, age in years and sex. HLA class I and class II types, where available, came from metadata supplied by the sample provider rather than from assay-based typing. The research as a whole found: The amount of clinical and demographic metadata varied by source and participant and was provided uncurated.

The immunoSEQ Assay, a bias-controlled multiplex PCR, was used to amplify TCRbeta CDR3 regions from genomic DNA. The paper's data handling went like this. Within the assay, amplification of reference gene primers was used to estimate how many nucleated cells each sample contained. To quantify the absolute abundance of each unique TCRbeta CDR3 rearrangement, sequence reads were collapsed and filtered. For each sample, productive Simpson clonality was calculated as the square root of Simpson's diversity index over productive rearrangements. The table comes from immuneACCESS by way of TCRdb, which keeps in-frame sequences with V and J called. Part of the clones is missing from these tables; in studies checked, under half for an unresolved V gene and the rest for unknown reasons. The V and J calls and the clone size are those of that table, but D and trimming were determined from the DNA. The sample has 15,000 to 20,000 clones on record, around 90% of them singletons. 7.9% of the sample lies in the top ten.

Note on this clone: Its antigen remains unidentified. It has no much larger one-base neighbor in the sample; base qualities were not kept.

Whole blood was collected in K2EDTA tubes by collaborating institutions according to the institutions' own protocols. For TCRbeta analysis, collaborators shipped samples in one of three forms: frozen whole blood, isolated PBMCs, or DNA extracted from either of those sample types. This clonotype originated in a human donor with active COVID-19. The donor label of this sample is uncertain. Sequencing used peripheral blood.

The sequenced DNA is TGTGCCAGCAGCTCCGGACTAGCCTCCAATGAGCAGTTCTTC. This codes for CASSSGLASNEQFF. Recombination joined TRBV13 with TRBJ2-1; 8 of the junction bases match TRBD2. Based on the germline V gene (reference sequence), the CDR1 and CDR2 sequences are PRHDT and FYEKMQ. Counted from cysteine to phenylalanine, this CDR3 has 14 amino acids. The DNA shown is the 42-base CDR3, in frame from base 1. V ends up 4 bases short and J 6 bases short, with an unmatched junction base count of 5.